This T cell receptor beta chain was retrieved from a study of cytomegalovirus exposure and HLA in healthy donors. Study-level results: The classifier reportedly diagnosed cytomegalovirus status with high sensitivity and specificity. The listing of 160 or so TCR beta chains classed them as cytomegalovirus-associated. Later analysis found that TCR beta chains associated with HLA were more clonally expanded than other, equally common chains.

The PCR was carried out with 60 Vbeta primers and 13 Jbeta primers. Data came from immunoSEQ multiplex PCR; TCRdb stores just in-frame clones and leaves some out. This sample lists under 85,000 clones; its ten largest clones have around 15%. After removal of 7 bases from V and 14 bases from J, the junction contained 18 bases not matched to a gene. This CDR3 is built from 15 residues. The germline V gene encodes CDR1 LNHDA and CDR2 SQIVND (reference sequence). For this clone: The antigen remains unidentified.

The J gene is TRBJ1-4, the V gene TRBV19, with 8 nucleotides matching TRBD1. This receptor was obtained from a boy aged 5-17 years in good health and CMV-seronegative. Sequencing used PBMCs. The CDR3 loop reads CASTTGTGGNVWLFF. The CDR3 coding sequence is TGTGCCAGTACCACCGGGACAGGTGGGAATGTATGGCTGTTTTTT.